Following are 11 T cell receptor beta chains from one sample sequenced in a study of blood T cell repertoires in COVID-19. TCRdb's copy holds only in-frame clones and misses some; the assay was immunoSEQ multiplex PCR. The table has 85,000 to 100,000 clones, 90% seen once. The specimen sequenced was peripheral blood. The receptors derive from a man aged 55-75 years with acute or convalescent COVID-19.

The V call is TRBV9, the J call TRBJ1-1, with 10 bases identical to TRBD1. The CDR3 length is 14 residues. CDR1 and CDR2 from the germline V gene are SGDLS and YYNGEE. Germline trimming cut 4 bases from V and 4 bases from J; bases unmatched to any gene: 4. CDR3 sequence (DNA): TGTGCCAGCAGCCCACGGGACAGGGGCACTGAAGCTTTCTTT. Protein: CASSPRDRGTEAFF.

As for this clone: Different DNA sequences within this sample yield the same CDR3. This chain uses TRBV18 with TRBJ1-1, with D maybe TRBD1 (6 bases). CDR1 is KGHSH and CDR2 is LQKENI in the germline V gene. Trimming shortened V by 0 bases and J by 1 base, and 9 bases separated the two germline ends. This CDR3 is 15 amino acids long. CDR3 bases: TGTGCCAGCTCACCACCGAACAGGGAGAACACTGAAGCTTTCTTT. Translated: CASSPPNRENTEAFF. Using reference TRBV18 and TRBJ1-1 for the parts outside the CDR3, the full variable domain is NAGVMQNPRHLVRRRGQEARLRCSPMKGHSHVYWYRQLPEEGLKFMVYLQKENIIDESGMPKERFSAEFPKEGPSILRIQQVVRGDSAAYFCASSPPNRENTEAFFGQGTRLTVV.

V usage is TRBV6-1 and J usage is TRBJ1-5; no reliable D call. The CDR3 spans 15 residues. Germline-derived CDR1 and CDR2 are MNHNS and SASEGT. V was shortened by 1 base and J by 0 bases, with 7 bases between the two germline ends. Here the CDR3 DNA reads TGTGCCAGCAGTGAAGAACAGTATAGCAATCAGCCCCAGCATTTT. Its translation: CASSEEQYSNQPQHF.

This sequence joins TRBV7-2 and TRBJ1-2; 9 nucleotides agree with TRBD1. Germline assignment: CDR1 SGHTA and CDR2 FQGNSA. The V and J ends lost 8 bases and 7 bases, in that order; junction bases with no gene match: 11. The CDR3 has 14 amino acids. Written as DNA, the CDR3 is TGTGCCAGCGCGGCGTTACAGGGGGCACGTGGCTACACCTTC. Translation: CASAALQGARGYTF.

The chain couples TRBV5-1 to TRBJ1-2; D perhaps matches TRBD1 (6 bases). V shed 3 bases and J shed 7 bases, with 16 bases lying between them. From germline, CDR1 is SGHRS and CDR2 YFSETQ. The CDR3 runs to 14 residues. CDR3 region: CASSSGAGAVGYTF. CDR3 bases: TGCGCCAGCAGCTCCGGGGCGGGGGCTGTTGGCTACACCTTC.

The V and J genes are TRBV13 and TRBJ1-2, with a tentative D call TRBD1 (5 bases). Trimming stripped 0 bases from V and 11 bases from J, with 13 bases between. Germline CDR1 PRHDT, CDR2 FYEKMQ (reference sequence). This CDR3 region has 13 residues. CDR3 amino acids: CASSLGAGLRYTF. In DNA, the CDR3 is TGTGCCAGCAGCTTAGGAGCAGGGTTGCGATACACCTTC. The whole variable domain, remainder taken from reference TRBV13 and TRBJ1-2, is AAGVIQSPRHLIKEKRETATLKCYPIPRHDTVYWYQQGPGQDPQFLISFYEKMQSDKGSIPDRFSAQQFSDYHSELNMSSLELGDSALYFCASSLGAGLRYTFGSGTRLTVV.

The chain recombines TRBV3-1 (or the pseudogene TRBV3-2) with TRBJ1-5; D call uncertain. This CDR3 has 14 residues. Germline values: CDR1 LGHDT, CDR2 YNNKEL (reference sequence). V was shortened by 0 bases and J by 4 bases, with 7 bases between the two germline ends. The CDR3 loop is CASSQDPGNQPQHF. Here the CDR3 DNA reads TGTGCCAGCAGCCAAGATCCGGGAAATCAGCCCCAGCATTTT.

This rearrangement joins TRBV7-2 to TRBJ1-1; weak D call: TRBD1 (6 bases). Deletions cut 1 base from V and 7 bases from J, with 13 bases between. The CDR3 spans 14 residues. Germline V gives CDR1 SGHTA, CDR2 FQGNSA. The DNA of the CDR3 is TGTGCCAGCAGCTTAGACAGGGCGCTCGATGAAGCTTTCTTT. This encodes CASSLDRALDEAFF.

The rearrangement joins TRBV25-1 to TRBJ2-2, with 7 bases fitting TRBD1. Germline trimming cut 4 bases from V and 3 bases from J; bases unmatched to any gene: 5. CDR1 and CDR2 from the germline V gene are MGHDK and SYGVNS. CDR3 length: 15 residues. The CDR3, as DNA: TGTGCCAGCAGTGCATGGACAGGACACACCGGGGAGCTGTTTTTT. It encodes CASSAWTGHTGELFF.

The chain carries TRBV1 and TRBJ1-2. TRBV1 is tagged as a pseudogene. The CDR3 runs 13 residues. In DNA, the CDR3 is TGCACCAGCAGCCGCCCGGTAGCTTATGGCTACACCTTC. This gives the protein CTSSRPVAYGYTF.

V is TRBV2 and J is TRBJ1-2, with 9 bases that match TRBD1. The V gene's germline CDR1 is SNHLY and CDR2 FYNNEI. This CDR3 has 18 residues. V shed 2 bases and J 0 bases; nucleotides not matched to a gene: 10. The chain's CDR3 is CASSEYMGQGTTNYGYTF. For the CDR3, the DNA is TGTGCCAGCAGTGAATATATGGGACAGGGTACGACTAACTATGGCTACACCTTC.